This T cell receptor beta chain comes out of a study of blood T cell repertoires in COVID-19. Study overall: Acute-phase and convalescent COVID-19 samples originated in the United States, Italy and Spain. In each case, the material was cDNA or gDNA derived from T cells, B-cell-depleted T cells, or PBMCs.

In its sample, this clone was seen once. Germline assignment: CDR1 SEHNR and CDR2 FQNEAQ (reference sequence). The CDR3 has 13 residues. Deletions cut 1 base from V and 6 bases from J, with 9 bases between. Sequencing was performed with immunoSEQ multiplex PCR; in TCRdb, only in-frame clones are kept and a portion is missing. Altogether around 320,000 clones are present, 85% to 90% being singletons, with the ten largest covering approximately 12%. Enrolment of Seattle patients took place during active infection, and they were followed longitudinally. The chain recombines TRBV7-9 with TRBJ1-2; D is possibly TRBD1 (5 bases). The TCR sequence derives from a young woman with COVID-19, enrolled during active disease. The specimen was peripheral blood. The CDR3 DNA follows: TGTGCCAGCAGCTTAGTCAGGGAGGATGGCTACACCTTC. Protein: CASSLVREDGYTF.